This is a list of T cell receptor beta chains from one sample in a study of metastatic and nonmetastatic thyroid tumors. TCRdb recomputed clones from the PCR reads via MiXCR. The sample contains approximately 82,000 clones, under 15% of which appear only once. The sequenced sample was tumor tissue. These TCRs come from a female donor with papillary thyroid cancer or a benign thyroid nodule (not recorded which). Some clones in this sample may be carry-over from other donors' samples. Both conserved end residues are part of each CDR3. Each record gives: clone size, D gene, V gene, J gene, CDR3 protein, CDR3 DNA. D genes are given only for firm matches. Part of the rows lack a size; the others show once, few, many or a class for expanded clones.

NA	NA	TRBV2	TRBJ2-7	CASSEVRSSYEQYF	TGTGCCAGCTCGGAGGTTAGGAGCTCCTACGAGCAGTACTTC
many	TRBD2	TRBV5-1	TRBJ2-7	CASSLSGRSYEQYF	TGCGCCAGCAGCTTGAGCGGGAGGTCCTACGAGCAGTACTTC
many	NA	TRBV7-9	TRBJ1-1	CASSLVPPGGTEAFF	TGTGCCAGCAGCTTAGTCCCCCCCGGGGGTACTGAAGCTTTCTTT
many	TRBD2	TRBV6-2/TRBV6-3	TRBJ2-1	CASSYRSQRERREQFF	TGTGCCAGCAGTTACCGAAGTCAGCGGGAGCGGCGCGAGCAGTTCTTC
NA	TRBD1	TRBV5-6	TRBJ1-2	CASSSGTGGYGYTF	TGTGCCAGCAGCTCCGGGACAGGGGGCTATGGCTACACCTTC
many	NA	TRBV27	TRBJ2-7	CASSFSGYDYEQYF	TGTGCCAGCAGTTTTAGTGGCTATGACTACGAGCAGTACTTC
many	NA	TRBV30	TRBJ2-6	CAWSVQWLGANVLTF	TGTGCCTGGAGTGTACAGTGGTTGGGGGCCAACGTCCTGACTTTC
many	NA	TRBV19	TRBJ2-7	CASSIGTATYEQYF	TGTGCCAGTAGTATAGGGACAGCCACCTACGAGCAGTACTTC
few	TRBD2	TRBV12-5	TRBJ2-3	CASGLYRGLAGVLGTDTQYF	TGTGCTAGTGGCTTGTACCGGGGACTAGCGGGAGTGTTGGGCACAGATACGCAGTATTTT
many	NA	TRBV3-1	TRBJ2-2	CASSPLQGGELFF	TGTGCCAGCAGCCCCTTGCAGGGCGGGGAGCTGTTTTTT
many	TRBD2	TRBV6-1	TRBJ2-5	CASSSTPAGGGETQYF	TGTGCCAGCAGTTCTACCCCAGCGGGGGGGGGAGAGACCCAGTACTTC
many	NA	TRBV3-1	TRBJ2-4	CASSQVRQKNIQYF	TGTGCCAGCAGCCAAGTTCGACAGAAAAACATTCAGTACTTC
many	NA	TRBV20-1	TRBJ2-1	CSARSVGTSTYNEQFF	TGCAGTGCTAGAAGCGTAGGGACCTCTACCTACAATGAGCAGTTCTTC
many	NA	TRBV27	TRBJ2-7	CASSSGSGSGEQYF	TGTGCCAGCAGTTCGGGTTCGGGTTCCGGCGAGCAGTACTTC
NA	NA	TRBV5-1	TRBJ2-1	CASSLDYSYNEQFF	TGCGCCAGCAGCCTTGACTACTCCTACAATGAGCAGTTCTTC
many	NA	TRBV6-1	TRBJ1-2	CASSVATDGYGYTF	TGTGCCAGCAGTGTTGCTACCGACGGTTATGGCTACACCTTC
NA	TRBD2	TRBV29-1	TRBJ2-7	CSVHGRGDEQYF	TGCAGCGTTCACGGCCGGGGGGACGAGCAGTACTTC
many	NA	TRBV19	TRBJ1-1	CASSIGGTSGTEAFF	TGTGCCAGTAGTATTGGGGGAACCTCGGGCACTGAAGCTTTCTTT
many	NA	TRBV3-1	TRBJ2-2	CASSLRGGELFF	TGTGCCAGCAGCCTAAGGGGCGGGGAGCTGTTTTTT